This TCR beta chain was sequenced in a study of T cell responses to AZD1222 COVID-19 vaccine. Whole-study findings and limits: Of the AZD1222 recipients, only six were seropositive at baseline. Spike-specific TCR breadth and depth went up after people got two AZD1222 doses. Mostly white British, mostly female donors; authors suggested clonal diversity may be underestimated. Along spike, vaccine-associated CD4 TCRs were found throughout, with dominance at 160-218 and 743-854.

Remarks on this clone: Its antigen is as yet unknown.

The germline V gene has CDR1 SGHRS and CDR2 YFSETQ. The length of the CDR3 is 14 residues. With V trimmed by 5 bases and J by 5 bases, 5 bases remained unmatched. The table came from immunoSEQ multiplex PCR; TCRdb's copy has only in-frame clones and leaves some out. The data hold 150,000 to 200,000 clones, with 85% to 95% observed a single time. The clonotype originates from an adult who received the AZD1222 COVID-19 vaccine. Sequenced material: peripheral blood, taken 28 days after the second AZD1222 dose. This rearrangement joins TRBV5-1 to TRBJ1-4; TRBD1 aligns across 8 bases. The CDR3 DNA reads TGCGCCAGCAGTCTGGGACAGGCGAATGAAAAACTGTTTTTT. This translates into CASSLGQANEKLFF.